These 18 T cell receptor beta chains were sequenced from one sample in a study of T cell repertoires in cytomegalovirus infection. Using its own MiXCR run on the reads, TCRdb lists one record per CDR3 protein. This repertoire shows some 440,000 distinct CDR3 sequences, roughly a third found once; its top ten account for roughly an eighth. The sequencing input was PBMCs. Every receptor here comes from a human donor in good health (CMV status not recorded). Some clones in this sample may be carry-over from other donors' samples.

There are a few counts of this clonotype. The rearrangement joins TRBV3-1 to TRBJ2-2; D perhaps matches TRBD1 (6 bases). Germline CDR1 reads LGHDT; CDR2 reads YNNKEL (reference sequence). The CDR3 is made up of 14 amino acids. V lost 6 bases to trimming and J lost 1 base, with 9 bases between them. The CDR3 here is CASRAGVNTGELFF. In DNA, the CDR3 is TGTGCCAGCAGGGCAGGGGTGAACACCGGGGAGCTGTTTTTT.

There are a few counts of this clonotype. The J gene is TRBJ2-3, the V gene TRBV25-1; TRBD2 is a possible D gene (5 bases). Germline loops: CDR1 MGHDK, CDR2 SYGVNS. V was cut by 7 bases and J by 3 bases, with 11 bases left in between. The CDR3 totals 13 residues. As DNA, the CDR3 is TGTGCCAGCACCCGGGATTGGACAGATACGCAGTATTTT. Its translation: CASTRDWTDTQYF. Full variable domain (rest looked up from reference TRBV25-1 and TRBJ2-3): EADIYQTPRYLVIGTGKKITLECSQTMGHDKMYWYQQDPGMELHLIHYSYGVNSTEKGDLSSESTVSRIRTEHFPLTLESARPSHTSQYLCASTRDWTDTQYFGPGTRLTVL.

This clonotype has just a few counts. V usage is TRBV19 and J usage is TRBJ2-3; 10 positions agree with TRBD2. The CDR3 is made up of 16 amino acids. Unmatched junction bases numbered 6, after V lost 4 bases and J lost 2 bases. Germline V gene sequence: CDR1 LNHDA, CDR2 SQIVND (reference sequence). This CDR3 reads CASSTLAGAITDTQYF. The CDR3 bases are TGTGCCAGTAGTACCCTAGCGGGGGCAATCACAGATACGCAGTATTTT.

This clonotype was picked up many times. The CDR3 nucleotides are TGTGCCACCACGGGGCGGGGGACCTACAATGAGCAGTTCTTC. This gives the protein CATTGRGTYNEQFF. The chain recombines TRBV19 with TRBJ2-1, with TRBD2 identical over 7 bases. CDR3 length: 14 amino acids. Germline trimming cut 10 bases from V and 2 bases from J; bases unmatched to any gene: 8. Germline CDR1 LNHDA, CDR2 SQIVND (reference sequence).

This clonotype was seen a handful of times. This chain links TRBV2 with TRBJ1-2; D unresolved. Trimming stripped 9 bases from V and 5 bases from J, with 13 bases between. The CDR3 sequence is 12 residues long. Germline-derived CDR1 and CDR2 are SNHLY and FYNNEI. CDR3 coding DNA: TGTGCCAGTTCGGGCACCGAGTATGGCTACACCTTC. Its translation is CASSGTEYGYTF. The variable domain in full, completed from reference TRBV2 and TRBJ1-2, reads EPEVTQTPSHQVTQMGQEVILRCVPISNHLYFYWYRQILGQKVEFLVSFYNNEISEKSEIFDDQFSVERPDGSNFTLKIRSTKLEDSAMYFCASSGTEYGYTFGSGTRLTVV.

Points on this clonotype: Relative to the germline gene, one junction end is altered; a read error may explain this. This sequence joins TRBV6-2 or TRBV6-3 and TRBJ1-6; TRBD1 matches at 9 bases. This CDR3 comprises 18 residues. Per germline, CDR1 MNHEY and CDR2 SVGEGT. The DNA of the CDR3 is TGTGCCAGCGGTTACCCCGACAGGGGGGGAACCTATAATTCACCCCTCCACTTT. Protein product: CASGYPDRGGTYNSPLHF.

This clonotype has a count of ten or more. The CDR3 sequence is CASSWTSGNEQFF. Written as DNA, the CDR3 is TGTGCCAGTAGTTGGACTAGCGGAAATGAGCAGTTCTTC. The chain couples TRBV19 to TRBJ2-1; TRBD2 matches 10 bases. The CDR3 is 13 amino acids. Germline values: CDR1 LNHDA, CDR2 SQIVND (reference sequence). Trimming took 5 bases from V and 7 from J; bases not matched to a gene: 2.

This clonotype was seen a handful of times. The rearrangement uses TRBV7-6 and TRBJ1-1; perhaps TRBD1 as D (6 bases). This CDR3 has 13 amino acids. Trimming cost V 5 bases and J 6 bases, with 13 bases left between them. Germline values: CDR1 SGHVS, CDR2 FNYEAQ. CDR3 region: CASSPRQVSEAFF. The CDR3 DNA reads TGTGCCAGCAGCCCAAGACAGGTCTCTGAAGCTTTCTTT.

This clonotype came up a few times. V and J are TRBV5-1 and TRBJ1-2; the match to TRBD1 covers 8 bases. The V gene end was trimmed by 4 bases and the J gene end by 8 bases; junction bases not matched to a gene: 10. This CDR3 has 14 amino acids. Germline assignment: CDR1 SGHRS and CDR2 YFSETQ. CDR3 DNA: TGCGCCAGCAGCAGAGACAGGGGAAGTCAGGGCTACACCTTC. Translating gives CASSRDRGSQGYTF.

The CDR3 nucleotides read TGTGCCAGCAGCACTAGCGAGAAGAACACCGGGGAGCTGTTTTTT. It yields the protein CASSTSEKNTGELFF. The chain links TRBV6-1 to TRBJ2-2; 7 nucleotides agree with TRBD2. V lost 6 bases and J lost 1; bases outside the gene matches: 5. CDR1 is MNHNS, CDR2 SASEGT, per germline. This CDR3 has 15 amino acids.

Concerning this clonotype itself: At one end, the junction sequence differs from germline, possibly due to a read error. The chain joins TRBV6-1 to TRBJ2-7; 7 bases line up with TRBD1. The CDR3 loop spans 14 amino acids. The germline V gene encodes CDR1 MNHNS and CDR2 SASEGT. The CDR3 loop is CASSDGTVNYDQYF. The DNA of the CDR3 is TGTGCCAGCAGTGATGGGACAGTTAACTACGATCAGTACTTC.

This clonotype was detected once. The chain uses TRBV10-3 and TRBJ2-5, with D hard to call. Per the germline V gene, CDR1 is ENHRY and CDR2 is SYGVKD. Trimming cost V 6 bases and J 4 bases, with 15 bases left between them. This CDR3 comprises 14 residues. CDR3 in amino acids: CAIRSTTSGETQYF. The CDR3 DNA follows: TGTGCCATCAGGAGTACCACCTCCGGAGAGACCCAGTACTTC.

This clonotype appeared a few times. This chain links TRBV12-3 or TRBV12-4 with TRBJ2-1; 11 bases are shared with TRBD2. V lost 1 base and J lost 8; bases outside the gene matches: 7. The length of the CDR3 is 16 residues. Here the CDR3 reads CASSLGSGGARDEQFF. The CDR3 DNA sequence: TGTGCCAGCAGTTTAGGTAGCGGGGGGGCCAGGGATGAGCAGTTCTTC.

The chain carries TRBV18 and TRBJ2-7, with no clear D. Germline lookup yields CDR1 KGHSH and CDR2 LQKENI. The CDR3 sequence is 11 residues long. V lost 5 bases and J 3 bases, leaving 5 bases between the germline ends. The DNA of the CDR3 is TGTGCCAGCTCAGATCTCTACGAGCAGTACTTC. Translating it yields CASSDLYEQYF.

At least ten counts were recorded for this clonotype. The V call is TRBV7-9, the J call TRBJ1-5, with D hard to call. The CDR3 runs 16 residues. Between the trimmed V and J ends, which lost 1 base and 1 base, there was a span of 11 bases. Germline V gene data show CDR1 as SEHNR and CDR2 as FQNEAQ (reference sequence). This CDR3 is CASSLGGGGSNQPQHF. The CDR3 nucleotides read TGTGCCAGCAGCTTAGGGGGAGGTGGCAGCAATCAGCCCCAGCATTTT.

This clonotype has a single count. A read error is possible here, since a much larger clone lies one base away. The conserved final phenylalanine or tryptophan is absent from the CDR3, which likely points to a read error. The V call is TRBV7-2, the J call TRBJ2-5; 9 nucleotides match TRBD1. Germline loops: CDR1 SGHTA, CDR2 FQGNSA. The CDR3 has 14 residues. Trimming removed 2 bases from V and 5 bases from J; junction bases left unmatched: 3. The CDR3 reads CASSLNRGRETQYV. The CDR3, as DNA: TGTGCCAGCAGCTTAAACAGGGGGCGGGAGACCCAGTACGTC.

In this sample, this clonotype turned up a few times. The chain couples TRBV11-2 to TRBJ2-5, with no clear D. The CDR3 runs to 13 residues. Germline CDR1 reads SGHAT; CDR2 reads FQNNGV. V was shortened by 3 bases and J by 3 bases, with 8 bases between the two germline ends. In DNA form, the CDR3 reads TGTGCCAGCAGCTTCAACTGGGAAGAGACCCAGTACTTC. Its protein is CASSFNWEETQYF.

The rearrangement uses TRBV18 and TRBJ2-7, with D unresolved. Germline CDR1 reads KGHSH; CDR2 reads LQKENI. V was clipped by 2 bases and J by 0 bases, with 8 bases between them. This CDR3 contains 14 residues. The CDR3 sequence is CASSPGLYSYEQYF. CDR3 bases: TGTGCCAGCTCACCAGGGCTATACTCCTACGAGCAGTACTTC.